Below are 12 T cell receptor beta chains sequenced from a single sample in a study of T cell responses to AZD1222 COVID-19 vaccine. The table came from immunoSEQ multiplex PCR; TCRdb's copy has only in-frame clones and leaves some out. The sample yields 85,000 to 100,000 clones, approximately 90% seen once. This specimen consisted of peripheral blood, obtained 28 days after the second AZD1222 dose. The receptors were gathered from an adult who received the AZD1222 COVID-19 vaccine.

V gene TRBV18 combines with J gene TRBJ1-1; no clear D. Germline-derived CDR1 and CDR2 are KGHSH and LQKENI. V lost 0 bases and J 3 bases, leaving 11 bases between the germline ends. This CDR3 is 15 amino acids long. The CDR3, as DNA: TGTGCCAGCTCACCACCGGGGATTCGGGACACTGAAGCTTTCTTT. Its protein product is CASSPPGIRDTEAFF.

The chain couples TRBV30 to TRBJ1-4, with D uncertain. Trimming left V 4 bases short and J 4 bases short, with 10 bases between. Germline V lookup: CDR1 GTSNPN, CDR2 SVGIG (reference sequence). The CDR3 length is 13 residues. As DNA, the CDR3 is TGTGCCTGGAACTTGCGGTATAATGAAAAACTGTTTTTT. Its translation: CAWNLRYNEKLFF.

This sequence joins TRBV28 and TRBJ2-5; 7 nucleotides match TRBD1. The CDR3 covers 14 residues. Per germline, CDR1 MDHEN and CDR2 SYDVKM. After removal of 5 bases from V and 5 bases from J, the junction contained 8 bases not matched to a gene. For the CDR3, the DNA is TGTGCCAGCAGTCCAACGACAGGGCCTGAGACCCAGTACTTC. It is translated as CASSPTTGPETQYF.

The chain links TRBV7-9 to TRBJ1-2; no definite D call. Germline loops: CDR1 SEHNR, CDR2 FQNEAQ (reference sequence). V was trimmed by 5 bases and J by 5 bases, leaving 9 bases between them. The CDR3 is 12 amino acids. CDR3 in DNA: TGTGCCAGCAGCCAAGACACGTATGGCTACACCTTC. It is translated as CASSQDTYGYTF.

The CDR3 is CASSLVGRVNTEAFF. CDR3 DNA: TGTGCCAGCAGCTTAGTGGGCAGGGTGAACACTGAAGCTTTCTTT. The chain employs TRBV7-9 and TRBJ1-1; D might be TRBD1 (5 bases). The CDR3 extends over 15 amino acids. Germline CDR1 reads SEHNR; CDR2 reads FQNEAQ (reference sequence). The ends were cut back, 1 base at V and 0 bases at J, with 9 bases in the middle.

The gene calls are TRBV7-9 and TRBJ1-6; tentative D call: TRBD1 (5 bases). V was shortened by 3 bases and J by 0 bases, with 9 bases between the two germline ends. Germline CDR1 SEHNR, CDR2 FQNEAQ (reference sequence). The CDR3 runs to 16 residues. CDR3 loop: CASSLGGDSYNSPLHF. CDR3 DNA sequence: TGTGCCAGCAGCTTGGGGGGGGACTCCTATAATTCACCCCTCCACTTT.

The chain links TRBV6-6 to TRBJ2-1; D is possibly TRBD2 (5 bases). Per germline, CDR1 MNHNY and CDR2 SVGAGI (reference sequence). The V and J ends lost 5 bases and 9 bases respectively, with 17 bases between them. This CDR3 is built from 14 residues. The CDR3 nucleotides are TGTGCCAGCAGTGGCCTAGGACTTCTGGCTGAGCAGTTCTTC. Its protein is CASSGLGLLAEQFF.

This sequence joins TRBV6-5 and TRBJ2-2; D perhaps matches TRBD2 (6 bases). V was shortened by 7 bases and J by 6 bases, with 15 bases between the two germline ends. Per germline, CDR1 MNHEY and CDR2 SVGAGI. The CDR3 spans 14 residues. In DNA form, the CDR3 reads TGTGCCAGCATCGAACTCACGGGGGCCGGGGAGCTGTTTTTT. As protein: CASIELTGAGELFF.

V gene TRBV11-2 combines with J gene TRBJ2-7; 15 positions agree with TRBD2. This CDR3 is built from 18 residues. The trim removed 5 bases at V and 7 bases at J, leaving 15 bases unmatched. Germline CDR1 reads SGHAT; CDR2 reads FQNNGV. This CDR3 reads CASSRGAAGLAGGREQYF. The CDR3 nucleotides are TGTGCCAGCAGCCGAGGGGCCGCCGGACTAGCGGGAGGGCGAGAGCAGTACTTC. Filled out from reference TRBV11-2 and TRBJ2-7, the complete variable domain reads EAGVAQSPRYKIIEKRQSVAFWCNPISGHATLYWYQQILGQGPKLLIQFQNNGVVDDSQLPKDRFSAERLKGVDSTLKIQPAKLEDSAVYLCASSRGAAGLAGGREQYFGPGTRLTVT.

The rearrangement uses TRBV3-1 (or the pseudogene TRBV3-2) and TRBJ2-4; D remains unclear. V was clipped by 4 bases and J by 2 bases, with 3 bases between them. Germline values: CDR1 LGHDT, CDR2 YNNKEL (reference sequence). The CDR3 has 12 residues. The CDR3 here is CASSLPKNIQYF. The CDR3 coding sequence is TGTGCCAGCAGCCTGCCCAAAAACATTCAGTACTTC.

The V gene is TRBV19, the J gene TRBJ2-7, with 15 bases that match TRBD2. Trimming took 5 bases from V and 10 from J; bases not matched to a gene: 6. Looked up from germline, CDR1 is LNHDA and CDR2 is SQIVND (reference sequence). The length of the CDR3 is 14 residues. The chain's CDR3 is CASSPGLAGGIQYF. For the CDR3, the DNA is TGTGCCAGTAGTCCGGGACTAGCGGGAGGTATCCAGTACTTC. The whole variable domain, filled in from reference TRBV19 and TRBJ2-7, reads DGGITQSPKYLFRKEGQNVTLSCEQNLNHDAMYWYRQDPGQGLRLIYYSQIVNDFQKGDIAEGYSVSREKKESFPLTVTSAQKNPTAFYLCASSPGLAGGIQYFGPGTRLTVT.

The genes are TRBV7-3 and TRBJ2-3; tentatively, D is TRBD2 (6 bases). The ends were cut back, 5 bases at V and 2 bases at J, with 14 bases in the middle. The germline gives CDR1 SGHTA, CDR2 FQGTGA. The CDR3 has 15 amino acids. CDR3 in amino acids: CASSPWGGPTDTQYF. The CDR3 DNA reads TGTGCCAGCAGCCCCTGGGGAGGACCCACAGATACGCAGTATTTT.